The clone carrying this T cell receptor (beta chain) showed up just a few times. The CDR3 extends over 11 amino acids. Trimming stripped 6 bases from V and 6 bases from J, with 8 bases between. Germline CDR1 and CDR2: MNHEY and SMNVEV (reference sequence). This record comes from a study of blood T cell repertoires in COVID-19. Sequencing was performed with immunoSEQ multiplex PCR; in TCRdb, only in-frame clones are kept and a portion is missing. The sample has approximately 210,000 clones; more than 70% are singletons. Sequences were obtained from peripheral blood. This clonotype was obtained from a woman aged 50 to 60 with acute or convalescent COVID-19. The J gene is TRBJ1-1, the V gene TRBV27, with no clear D. The CDR3 DNA reads as TGTGCCAGCAGACTCGGTCCTGAAGCTTTCTTT. Its translation is CASRLGPEAFF.